The subject of this entry is one T cell receptor (beta chain). These data are taken from a study of blood T cell repertoires in COVID-19. Study details: Sites across the United States, Italy and Spain contributed samples from acute and convalescent COVID-19. PBMCs, B-cell-depleted T cells, or T cells were the source of the cDNA or gDNA that made up the material.

The CDR3 spans 17 residues. The germline V gene has CDR1 SGHVS and CDR2 FQNEAQ. Trimming took 5 bases from V and 5 from J; bases not matched to a gene: 16. In the authors' workflow: The assay estimated nucleated cells by amplifying reference gene primers. Clones were read by immunoSEQ multiplex PCR, and TCRdb kept only the in-frame ones, dropping some. V and J calls and clone size come straight from that table; D and trimming were deduced from the DNA. The sample lists approximately 49,000 clones; about 76% were seen once. The clonotype originates from a woman older than 75 with COVID-19, enrolled during active disease. The V call is TRBV7-8, the J call TRBJ1-1; 8 nucleotides agree with TRBD1. Sequences were obtained from peripheral blood. The CDR3 DNA reads as TGTGCCAGCAGCCCCCGGACAGGGACACTTGTTGGTACTGAAGCTTTCTTT. Translating it yields CASSPRTGTLVGTEAFF.